This entry lists 14 T cell receptor beta chains sequenced from one sample in a study of Graves' ophthalmopathy and Graves' hyperthyroidism. Transcripts of RNA were the source for amplifying TCR beta CDR3 regions. Scientists carried out first-round RT-PCR using HTBI primers and then a second-round multiplex PCR. Each CDR3 protein is one row after TCRdb ran MiXCR on the multiplex PCR reads. The sample includes roughly 600,000 distinct CDR3 sequences, about two fifths of them seen just once. Sequenced material: peripheral blood or thyroid tissue (not recorded which). Receptors originate from an adult man with Graves' hyperthyroidism.

This clonotype was detected a few times. The gene calls are TRBV7-2 and TRBJ2-3, with unresolved D. The CDR3 spans 12 residues. Trimming pared 5 bases from V and 5 bases from J, leaving 8 bases between. The V gene's germline CDR1 is SGHTA and CDR2 FQGNSA. The CDR3 DNA is TGTGCCAGCAGCCCTCTGCAAGATACGCAGTATTTT. As protein: CASSPLQDTQYF.

Many counts were recorded for this clonotype. The chain is built from TRBV12-3 or TRBV12-4 and TRBJ1-5, with D tentatively TRBD1 (5 bases). Between the trimmed V and J ends, which lost 4 bases and 3 bases, there was a span of 16 bases. CDR3 length: 16 amino acids. The CDR3 region has the DNA TGTGCCAGCAGTTCCCGGGACTCCACGTTCAATCAGCCCCAGCATTTT. Its protein is CASSSRDSTFNQPQHF.

This clonotype was observed at least ten times. The genes are TRBV6-1 and TRBJ2-7; D is ambiguous. The ends were cut back, 7 bases at V and 2 bases at J, with 12 bases in the middle. Germline lookup yields CDR1 MNHNS and CDR2 SASEGT. This CDR3 is built from 13 residues. The CDR3 reads CASKVPLTYEQYF. The CDR3 bases are TGTGCCAGCAAGGTGCCGTTGACCTACGAGCAGTACTTC.

In this sample, this clonotype turned up many times. One junction end disagrees with the germline gene, perhaps due to a read error. The rearrangement links TRBV14 to TRBJ1-2; D gene unclear. CDR3 length equals 12 residues. Germline assignment: CDR1 SGHDN and CDR2 FVKESK. The CDR3 DNA is TGTGCCAGCAGCCAACAGAACTATAGCTACACCTTC. Its protein product is CASSQQNYSYTF.

This chain connects TRBV7-9 to TRBJ2-1; the D is unclear. This CDR3 is built from 14 residues. Between the trimmed V and J ends, which lost 1 base and 8 bases, there was a span of 12 bases. The germline CDR1 and CDR2 sequences are SEHNR and FQNEAQ (reference sequence). CDR3 amino acids: CASSLVSRVDEQFF. CDR3 coding DNA: TGTGCCAGCAGCTTAGTGTCACGAGTTGATGAGCAGTTCTTC.

This clonotype came up many times. The rearrangement uses TRBV20-1 and TRBJ1-1; weak D call: TRBD1 (6 bases). Germline V CDR1 and CDR2: DFQATT, SNEGSKA (reference sequence). The CDR3 contains 12 residues. Trimming removed 1 base from V and 8 bases from J, with 11 bases in between. The chain's CDR3 is CSARVPDREAFF. The CDR3 DNA follows: TGCAGTGCTAGAGTACCCGACAGGGAAGCTTTCTTT.

This clonotype has at least ten counts. The chain carries TRBV11-2 and TRBJ2-2; D might be TRBD2 (6 bases). V was trimmed by 5 bases and J by 7 bases, leaving 17 bases between them. This CDR3 spans 15 amino acids. The germline V gene has CDR1 SGHAT and CDR2 FQNNGV. CDR3: CASSNRLVRDGELFF. CDR3 sequence (DNA): TGTGCCAGCAGCAACCGACTAGTTCGTGACGGGGAGCTGTTTTTT.

There are many counts of this clonotype. The rearrangement uses TRBV12-3 or TRBV12-4 and TRBJ2-7, with TRBD1 identical over 7 bases. This CDR3 comprises 13 residues. Trimming at V came to 3 bases and at J to 2 bases, leaving 1 base not matched to a gene. CDR3 region: CASSLGQPYEQYF. The CDR3 DNA follows: TGTGCCAGCAGTTTGGGACAGCCCTACGAGCAGTACTTC.

V gene TRBV29-1 combines with J gene TRBJ2-7, with D perhaps matching TRBD2 (7 bases). This CDR3 has 13 amino acids. V lost 6 bases and J 2 bases, leaving 14 bases between the germline ends. CDR1 and CDR2 (germline): SQVTM, ANQGSEA. CDR3 loop: CSVLGGGAYEQYF. CDR3 coding DNA: TGCAGCGTCCTAGGGGGGGGAGCCTACGAGCAGTACTTC.

At least ten counts were recorded for this clonotype. The gene calls are TRBV5-1 and TRBJ2-5, with 7 nucleotides matching TRBD1. This CDR3 contains 13 residues. The V gene's germline CDR1 is SGHRS and CDR2 YFSETQ. The V gene end was trimmed by 4 bases and the J gene end by 2 bases; junction bases not matched to a gene: 2. CDR3 nucleotide sequence: TGCGCCAGCAGCAAGACAGGGCAAGAGACCCAGTACTTC. Its translation: CASSKTGQETQYF.

This clonotype was seen many times. V gene TRBV7-2 combines with J gene TRBJ2-5, with D possibly matching TRBD2 (6 bases). V shed 1 base and J shed 5 bases, with 14 bases lying between them. This CDR3 spans 15 amino acids. CDR1 is SGHTA, CDR2 FQGNSA, per germline. DNA for the CDR3: TGTGCCAGCAGCTTAGAAGGCGGGGTTGGCGAGACCCAGTACTTC. Its translation: CASSLEGGVGETQYF.

This clonotype has at least ten counts. The chain employs TRBV20-1 and TRBJ1-5, with a tentative D call TRBD1 (5 bases). Germline V gene data show CDR1 as DFQATT and CDR2 as SNEGSKA (reference sequence). The CDR3 spans 13 residues. V was trimmed by 5 bases and J by 1 base, leaving 9 bases between them. The CDR3 sequence: CSAVQASNQPQHF. The CDR3 DNA reads as TGCAGTGCTGTACAGGCGAGCAATCAGCCCCAGCATTTT.

A note on this clonotype: A much larger clone lies a single base off, so this may be a read error. The V gene is TRBV7-9, the J gene TRBJ2-7; 7 bases fit TRBD1. The germline V gene has CDR1 SEHNR and CDR2 FQNEAQ (reference sequence). The CDR3 is 14 amino acids. V shed 4 bases and J 2 bases; nucleotides not matched to a gene: 5. The CDR3 sequence: CASSSQGSPYEQYF. CDR3 DNA sequence: TGTGCCAGCAGCTCACAGGGGAGCCCCTACGAGCAGTACTTC.

The genes are TRBV12-3 or TRBV12-4 and TRBJ1-5, with 9 bases identical to TRBD1. This CDR3 is built from 12 residues. After removal of 5 bases from V and 14 bases from J, the junction contained 7 bases not matched to a gene. The CDR3 nucleotides read TGTGCCAGCAGTGACAGGGGGGACTACGAGCATTTT. Amino acids: CASSDRGDYEHF.